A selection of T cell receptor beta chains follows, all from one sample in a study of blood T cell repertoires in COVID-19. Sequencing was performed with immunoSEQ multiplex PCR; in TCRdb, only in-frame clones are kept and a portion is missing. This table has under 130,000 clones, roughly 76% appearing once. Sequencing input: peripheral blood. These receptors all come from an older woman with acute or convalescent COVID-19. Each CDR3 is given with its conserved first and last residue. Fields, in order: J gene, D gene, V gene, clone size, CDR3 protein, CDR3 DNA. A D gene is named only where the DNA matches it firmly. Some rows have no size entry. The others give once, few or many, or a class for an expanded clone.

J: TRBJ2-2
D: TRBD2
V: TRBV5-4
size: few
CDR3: CASSLGDYSSGELFF
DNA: TGTGCCAGCAGCTTGGGGGACTATTCGTCCGGGGAGCTGTTTTTT

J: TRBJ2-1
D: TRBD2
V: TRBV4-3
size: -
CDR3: CASSRTSGESYNEQFF
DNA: TGCGCCAGCAGTCGGACTAGCGGGGAGTCCTACAATGAGCAGTTCTTC

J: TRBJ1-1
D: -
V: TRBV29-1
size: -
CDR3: CSVDGQGTEAFF
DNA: TGCAGCGTTGATGGTCAGGGCACTGAAGCTTTCTTT

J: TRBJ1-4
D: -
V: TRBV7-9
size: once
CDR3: CASSSIEKLFF
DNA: TGTGCCAGCAGCTCTATAGAAAAACTGTTTTTT

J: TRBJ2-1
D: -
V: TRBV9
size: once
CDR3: CASSVVTSNEQFF
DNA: TGTGCCAGCAGCGTAGTAACAAGCAATGAGCAGTTCTTC

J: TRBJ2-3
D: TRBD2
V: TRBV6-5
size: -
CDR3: CASSYGSGSRTDTQYF
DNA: TGTGCCAGCAGTTACGGAAGCGGGAGCCGCACAGATACGCAGTATTTT

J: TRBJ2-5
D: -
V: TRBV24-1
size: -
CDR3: CATSDGASGETQYF
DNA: TGTGCCACCAGTGATGGCGCATCGGGGGAGACCCAGTACTTC

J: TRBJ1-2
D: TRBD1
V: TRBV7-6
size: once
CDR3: CASSSWTGTDSFYGYTF
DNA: TGTGCCAGCAGCTCCTGGACAGGGACTGATTCGTTCTATGGCTACACCTTC

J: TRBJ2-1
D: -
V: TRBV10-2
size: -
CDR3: CASCGPWRGDFDEQFF
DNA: TGCGCCAGCTGTGGACCCTGGCGCGGGGATTTCGATGAGCAGTTCTTC

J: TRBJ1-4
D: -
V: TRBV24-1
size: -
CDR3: CATSDSTVGNEKLFF
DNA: TGTGCCACCAGTGATTCGACAGTGGGGAATGAAAAACTGTTTTTT

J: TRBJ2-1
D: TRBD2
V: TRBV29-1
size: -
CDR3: CSVEGTSGRAWNEQFF
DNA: TGCAGCGTCGAAGGGACTAGCGGGAGGGCTTGGAATGAGCAGTTCTTC

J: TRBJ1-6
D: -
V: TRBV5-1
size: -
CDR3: CASSLDGQLNSPLHF
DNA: TGCGCCAGCAGCTTGGACGGACAGCTAAATTCACCCCTCCACTTT

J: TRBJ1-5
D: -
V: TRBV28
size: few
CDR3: CASSPEGTVKPQHF
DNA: TGTGCCAGCAGTCCGGAAGGGACTGTCAAGCCCCAGCATTTT

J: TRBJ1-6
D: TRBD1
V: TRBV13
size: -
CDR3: CASSSTVGGGNSPLHF
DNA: TGTGCCAGCAGCTCCACCGTAGGGGGCGGGAATTCACCCCTCCACTTT

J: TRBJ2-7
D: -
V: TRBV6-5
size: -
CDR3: CASSYSRGMGQREQYF
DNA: TGTGCCAGCAGTTACTCTAGGGGGATGGGGCAGCGCGAGCAGTACTTC

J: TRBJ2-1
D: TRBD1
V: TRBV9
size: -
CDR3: CASSVVPQGAGTYNEQFF
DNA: TGTGCCAGCAGCGTAGTGCCACAGGGGGCGGGAACCTACAATGAGCAGTTCTTC

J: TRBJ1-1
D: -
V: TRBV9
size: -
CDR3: CASSPEIEGAEAFF
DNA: TGTGCCAGCAGCCCAGAGATCGAGGGCGCTGAAGCTTTCTTT

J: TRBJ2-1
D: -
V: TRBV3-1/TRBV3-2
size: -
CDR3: CASSQRVNEQFF
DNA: TGTGCCAGCAGCCAGAGGGTCAATGAGCAGTTCTTC

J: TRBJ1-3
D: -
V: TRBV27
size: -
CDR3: CASSLQMGAGDTIYF
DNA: TGTGCCAGCAGTTTACAGATGGGGGCCGGGGACACCATATATTTT

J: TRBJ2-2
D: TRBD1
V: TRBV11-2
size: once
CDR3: CASSQQTGTGVTGELFF
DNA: TGTGCCAGCAGCCAACAGACCGGGACAGGGGTTACCGGGGAGCTGTTTTTT

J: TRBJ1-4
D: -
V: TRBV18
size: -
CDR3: CASSPGTTEKLFF
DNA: TGTGCCAGCTCACCTGGTACCACAGAAAAACTGTTTTTT

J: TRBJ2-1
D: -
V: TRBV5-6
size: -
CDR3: CASSLKLAEGLDEQFF
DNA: TGTGCCAGCAGCTTGAAATTAGCCGAGGGACTCGATGAGCAGTTCTTC

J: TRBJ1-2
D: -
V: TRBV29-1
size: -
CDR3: CSVDRDYGYTF
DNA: TGCAGCGTTGACAGGGACTATGGCTACACCTTC

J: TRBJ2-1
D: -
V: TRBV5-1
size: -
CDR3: CASSYTVDNEQFF
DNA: TGCGCCAGCAGCTATACTGTGGACAATGAGCAGTTCTTC

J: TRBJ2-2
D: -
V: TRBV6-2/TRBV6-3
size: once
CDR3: CASSPGRITGELFF
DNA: TGTGCCAGCAGCCCGGGCAGGATCACCGGGGAGCTGTTTTTT

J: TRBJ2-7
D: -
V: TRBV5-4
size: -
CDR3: CASSLRGSYEQYF
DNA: TGTGCCAGCAGCTTGAGGGGTTCCTACGAGCAGTACTTC

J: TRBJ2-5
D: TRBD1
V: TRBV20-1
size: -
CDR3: CSASFEGQGWETQYF
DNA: TGCAGTGCTAGTTTTGAGGGACAGGGGTGGGAGACCCAGTACTTC

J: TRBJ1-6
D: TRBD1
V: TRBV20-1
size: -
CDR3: CSASGQGRYSPLHF
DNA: TGCAGTGCTAGTGGACAGGGGAGGTATTCACCCCTCCACTTT

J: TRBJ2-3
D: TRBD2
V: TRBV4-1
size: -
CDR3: CASTRASGSSDTQYF
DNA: TGCGCCAGCACCCGGGCAAGCGGGAGCTCAGATACGCAGTATTTT

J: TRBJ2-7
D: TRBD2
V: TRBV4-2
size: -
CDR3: CASSQALAASYEQYF
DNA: TGTGCCAGCAGCCAAGCCCTAGCGGCGTCCTACGAGCAGTACTTC

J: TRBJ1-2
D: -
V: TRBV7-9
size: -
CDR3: CASSLAGGNYGYTF
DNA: TGTGCCAGCAGCTTAGCGGGGGGTAACTATGGCTACACCTTC

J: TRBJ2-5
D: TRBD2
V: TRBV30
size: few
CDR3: CAYRTSGQETQYF
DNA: TGTGCCTACCGGACTAGCGGGCAAGAGACCCAGTACTTC

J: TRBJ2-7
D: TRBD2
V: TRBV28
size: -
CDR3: CASRLASSYEQYF
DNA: TGTGCCAGCCGACTAGCGAGTTCATACGAGCAGTACTTC

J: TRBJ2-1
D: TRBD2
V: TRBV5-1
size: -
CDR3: CASSISGGPYNEQFF
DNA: TGCGCCAGCAGCATTAGCGGGGGCCCCTACAATGAGCAGTTCTTC

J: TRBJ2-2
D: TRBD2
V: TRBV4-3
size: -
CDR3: CASSRTSTGELFF
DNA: TGCGCCAGCAGTCGGACTAGCACCGGGGAGCTGTTTTTT

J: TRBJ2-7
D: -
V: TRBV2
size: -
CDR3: CASSRERTLGGALRYEQYF
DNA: TGTGCCAGCAGTAGAGAGAGGACCCTCGGCGGGGCCCTTCGCTACGAGCAGTACTTC

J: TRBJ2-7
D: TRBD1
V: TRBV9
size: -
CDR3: CASSELGAGGPYEQYF
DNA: TGTGCCAGCAGCGAGTTGGGGGCAGGGGGACCCTACGAGCAGTACTTC

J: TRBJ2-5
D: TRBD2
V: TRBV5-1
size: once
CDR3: CASSIPGGETQYF
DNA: TGCGCCAGCAGCATCCCGGGGGGGGAGACCCAGTACTTC

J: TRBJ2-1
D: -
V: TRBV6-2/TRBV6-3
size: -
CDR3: CASSYSRIATDNEQFF
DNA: TGTGCCAGCAGTTACTCGAGGATTGCCACGGACAATGAGCAGTTCTTC

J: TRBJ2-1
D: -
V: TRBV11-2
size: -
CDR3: CASSSARGFGNEQFF
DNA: TGTGCCAGCAGCTCGGCCAGGGGATTTGGGAATGAGCAGTTCTTC

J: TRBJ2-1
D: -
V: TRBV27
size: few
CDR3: CASSSTGALPYNEQFF
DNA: TGTGCCAGCAGTAGCACCGGAGCCCTACCATACAATGAGCAGTTCTTC

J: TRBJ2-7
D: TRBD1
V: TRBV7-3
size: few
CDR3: CASSSGQGFEQYF
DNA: TGTGCCAGCAGCTCAGGACAGGGGTTCGAGCAGTACTTC

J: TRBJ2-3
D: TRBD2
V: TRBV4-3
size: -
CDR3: CASSQDRLAGGRDTQYF
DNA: TGCGCCAGCAGCCAAGACCGACTAGCGGGGGGAAGAGATACGCAGTATTTT

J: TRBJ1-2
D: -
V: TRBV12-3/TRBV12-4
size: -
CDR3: CASSPTGFYGYTF
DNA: TGTGCCAGCAGTCCGACAGGCTTCTATGGCTACACCTTC

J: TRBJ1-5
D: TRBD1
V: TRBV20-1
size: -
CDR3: CSASGDRAGQPQHF
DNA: TGCAGTGCTAGTGGGGACAGGGCAGGCCAGCCCCAGCATTTT

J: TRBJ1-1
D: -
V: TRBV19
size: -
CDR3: CASTPWGDNTEAFF
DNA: TGTGCCAGTACCCCATGGGGGGATAACACTGAAGCTTTCTTT

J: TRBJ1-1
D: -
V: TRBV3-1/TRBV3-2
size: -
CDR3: CASSLRGGNTEAFF
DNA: TGTGCCAGCAGCCTCCGAGGGGGTAACACTGAAGCTTTCTTT

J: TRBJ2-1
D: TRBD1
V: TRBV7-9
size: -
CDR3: CASSRTGNNEQFF
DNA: TGTGCCAGCAGCCGGACAGGGAACAATGAGCAGTTCTTC

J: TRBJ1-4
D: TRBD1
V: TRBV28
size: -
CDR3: CVSQRWGTAINEKLFF
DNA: TGTGTCAGCCAAAGGTGGGGGACAGCTATTAATGAAAAACTGTTTTTT

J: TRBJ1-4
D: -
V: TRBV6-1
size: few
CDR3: CASSEGSLATNEKLFF
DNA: TGTGCCAGCAGTGAAGGGTCCCTAGCAACTAATGAAAAACTGTTTTTT

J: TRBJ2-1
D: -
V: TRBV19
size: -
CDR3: CASSNSGVQFF
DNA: TGTGCCAGTAGCAACTCGGGAGTGCAGTTCTTC